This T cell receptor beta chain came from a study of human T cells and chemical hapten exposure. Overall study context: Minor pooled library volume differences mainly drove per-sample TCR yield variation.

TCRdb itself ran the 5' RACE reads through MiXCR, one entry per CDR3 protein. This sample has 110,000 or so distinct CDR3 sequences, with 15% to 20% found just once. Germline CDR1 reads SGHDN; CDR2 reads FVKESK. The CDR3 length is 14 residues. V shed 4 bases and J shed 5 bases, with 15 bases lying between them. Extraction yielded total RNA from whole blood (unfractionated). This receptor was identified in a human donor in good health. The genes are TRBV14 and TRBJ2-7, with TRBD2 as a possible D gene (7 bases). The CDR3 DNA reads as TGTGCCAGCAGCCTCAAGGGGGGGCCCCACGAGCAGTACTTC. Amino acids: CASSLKGGPHEQYF.